This TCR beta chain originates from a study of neurological immune-mediated disorders. TCRdb redid the calling of the 5' RACE reads with MiXCR, one entry per CDR3 protein. This sample has about 20,000 distinct CDR3 sequences, with approximately 26% found just once. The ends were cut back, 1 base at V and 4 bases at J, with 14 bases in the middle. CDR1 is DFQATT, CDR2 SNEGSKA, per germline (reference sequence). This CDR3 is 15 amino acids long. To note about this clonotype: Its matching antigen is unknown.

Study-level points and caveats: The most TCR clonal expansion was seen in HTLV-1-associated myelopathy, whereas the least was seen in multiple sclerosis, below the level in healthy controls.

Sequenced sample: PBMCs. This sequence joins TRBV20-1 and TRBJ2-1, with D unclear. The source of this sequence is a man aged 50-60 years with HTLV-1-associated myelopathy (HAM/TSP). The CDR3 sequence: CSARVFFGLYNEQFF. The CDR3 nucleotides read TGCAGTGCTAGAGTCTTTTTTGGGCTGTACAATGAGCAGTTCTTC.